The sequence of this T cell receptor beta chain was determined in a study of Graves' ophthalmopathy and Graves' hyperthyroidism. Whole-study results and caveats: Most thyroid clonotypes expanded beyond 0.001 frequency were also found in blood.

Clinicians diagnosed using symptoms, serum thyroxine, TRAb, thyroid ultrasound and orbital computed tomography. From fresh peripheral blood, 8.5 to 10 ml in volume, the PBMCs were obtained. The table lists this clonotype with many counts. Antigen: not known. The authors amplified TCR beta CDR3 regions from RNA transcripts. The workflow started with a first-round RT-PCR run with HTBI primers and then moved on to a second-round multiplex PCR. TCRdb re-analysed the multiplex PCR reads in MiXCR, keeping a single row per CDR3 protein. The profile shows roughly 480,000 distinct CDR3 sequences, under 15% of them singletons. The CDR3 spans 15 residues. V dropped 6 bases and J dropped 3 bases, with 18 bases sitting between them. Germline CDR1 reads MNHEY; CDR2 reads SMNVEV (reference sequence).

Sequencing used blood. The chain employs TRBV27 and TRBJ2-7; D tentatively reads TRBD1 or TRBD2 (5 bases each). The sequence was obtained from a woman aged 30 to 39 with Graves' ophthalmopathy. The CDR3 protein is CASSRRHEGIYEQYF. DNA of the CDR3: TGTGCCAGCAGCCGTAGACACGAGGGGATCTACGAGCAGTACTTC.